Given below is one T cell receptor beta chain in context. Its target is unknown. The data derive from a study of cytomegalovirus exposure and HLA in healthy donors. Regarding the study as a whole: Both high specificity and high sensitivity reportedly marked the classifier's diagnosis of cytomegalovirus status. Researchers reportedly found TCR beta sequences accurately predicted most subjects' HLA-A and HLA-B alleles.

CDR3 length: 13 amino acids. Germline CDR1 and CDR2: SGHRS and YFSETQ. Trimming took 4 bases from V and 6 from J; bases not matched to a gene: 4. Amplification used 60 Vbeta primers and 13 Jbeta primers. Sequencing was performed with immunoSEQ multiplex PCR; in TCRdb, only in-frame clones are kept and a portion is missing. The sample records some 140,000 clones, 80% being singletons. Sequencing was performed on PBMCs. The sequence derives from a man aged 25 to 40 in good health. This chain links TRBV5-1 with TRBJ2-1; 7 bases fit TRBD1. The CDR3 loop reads CASSRQGSNEQFF. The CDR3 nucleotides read TGCGCCAGCAGCCGACAGGGTAGCAATGAGCAGTTCTTC.